Included here is one T cell receptor (beta chain) sequence, with context. Its antigen is not known. The study drew donors from healthy Caucasian individuals in Russia aged about 6 to 95. The data originate from a study of blood T cells in healthy people across ages. On the study more broadly: Roughly one uniquely barcoded beta molecule per two T cells was captured.

A sample-barcoded 5' primer and a J-beta primer mix were used in a second PCR of roughly 6 to 11 cycles. A 12-random-nucleotide template-switch adaptor tagged each cDNA molecule. TCRdb analysed the 5' RACE reads with MiXCR anew, one entry per CDR3 protein. The sample has 780,000 or so distinct CDR3 sequences, approximately 53% seen once; the top ten hold roughly 25%. Germline lookup yields CDR1 SGHTA and CDR2 FQGNSA. CDR3 size: 15 residues. With 5 bases clipped from V and 6 bases from J, the junction kept 8 bases outside the gene matches. Study-wide points: Fewer expanded clones and more diversity marked long-lived versus aged donors.

Sequenced material: blood. This TCR was recovered from a man between 35 and 55 years old in good health. The chain couples TRBV7-2 to TRBJ2-1, with TRBD2 identical over 9 bases. As DNA, the CDR3 is TGTGCCAGCAGCCCGCCGGGACTAGCTTTCAATGAGCAGTTCTTC. It yields the protein CASSPPGLAFNEQFF.